This TCR beta chain was profiled in a study of blood T cell repertoires in COVID-19 (dated by TCRdb to about 2020). Describing the broader study: Collaborator samples came from the United States, Italy and Spain and covered acute and convalescent phases of COVID-19. The material from the prospective study consisted of cDNA or gDNA derived from T cells, B-cell-depleted T cells, or PBMCs. Deeply sampled blood TCRbeta repertoires from subjects exposed to, actively infected with, or recovered from COVID-19 were included in the dataset. The repertoires were released in a freely available public database meant as a resource for research on the immune response to SARS-CoV-2. The samples were drawn from two sources: the first 160 participants of the ongoing ImmuneRACE study, and some 1,300 subjects contributed by 6 global collaborators. Sample metadata almost always included a de-identified subject ID, COVID-19 status, age in years and sex. Where available, HLA class I and class II types were obtained from metadata supplied by the sample provider rather than from assay-based typing.

TCRbeta CDR3 regions were amplified from genomic DNA using the immunoSEQ Assay, a bias-controlled multiplex PCR. The study's own analysis went as follows. Nucleated cell counts per sample were estimated from amplification of reference gene primers within the assay. To quantify the absolute abundance of each unique TCRbeta CDR3 rearrangement, sequence reads were collapsed and filtered. For each sample, productive Simpson clonality was calculated by taking the square root of Simpson's diversity index across productive rearrangements. This immuneACCESS table, as held by TCRdb, lists in-frame sequences with V and J called but not all clones. Of the missing ones, under half trace to an unresolved V gene in checked studies; the others have no known cause. V, J and clone size are those of that table, while D and trimming were read from the DNA. Within this sample are around 60,000 clones, with 77% of them counted one time only. Less than 35% of the sample belongs to the ten largest clones.

Each collaborating institution followed its own protocols to collect whole blood in K2EDTA tubes. Collaborator samples were shipped for TCRbeta analysis as frozen whole blood, isolated PBMCs, or DNA extracted from either sample type. V ends up 4 bases short and J 6 bases short, with an unmatched junction base count of 10. According to the germline V gene (reference sequence), CDR1 reads LGHDT and CDR2 reads YNNKEL. Including the terminal cysteine and phenylalanine, the CDR3 comprises 15 residues. The only DNA kept is the CDR3, 45 bases in frame from the first base. Comment on this clone: The antigen it binds to is not known. No much larger clone exists at a distance of one base, and base qualities are not known.

What the study reported, not specific to this receptor: The amount of clinical and demographic metadata varied by source and participant and was provided uncurated.

Sequencing used peripheral blood. The source is a human donor in a cohort sampled during active COVID-19. The sequence joins TRBV3-1 (or the pseudogene TRBV3-2) to TRBJ2-3, and 7 bases in between align with TRBD2. The DNA is TGTGCCAGCAGCCCAGAAGCGGGGCTCCCCGATACGCAGTATTTT. Translated, this gives CASSPEAGLPDTQYF.